Presented here are 16 T cell receptor beta chains from one specimen sequenced in a study of cytomegalovirus exposure and HLA in healthy donors. Profiling relied on immunoSEQ multiplex PCR, and the TCRdb table lists in-frame clones only, not all of them. The profile covers approximately 90,000 clones, with 85% to 95% appearing a single time and approximately 1.1% taken by the ten largest. The sample consisted of PBMCs. These receptors were taken from a woman aged 25 to 39 in good health and CMV-seropositive.

The chain has TRBV5-1 and TRBJ2-7, with D possibly being TRBD1 (6 bases). The CDR3 is 12 amino acids. Germline CDR1 reads SGHRS; CDR2 reads YFSETQ. Trimming removed 4 bases at V and 6 bases at J, with 11 bases between. CDR3 sequence (DNA): TGCGCCAGCAGCGAAGGGGGATCCGAGCAGTACTTC. It encodes CASSEGGSEQYF.

The V call is TRBV10-3, the J call TRBJ2-7; 10 bases agree with TRBD2. The junction had 9 bases not matched to a gene; V was cut back by 6 bases and J by 1 base. Per germline, CDR1 ENHRY and CDR2 SYGVKD. CDR3 length: 16 amino acids. The CDR3 protein is CAISTPTSGISYEQYF. DNA for the CDR3: TGTGCCATCAGCACTCCAACTAGCGGGATATCCTACGAGCAGTACTTC.

V gene TRBV19 combines with J gene TRBJ2-1; D is ambiguous. V gave up 8 bases and J gave up 6 bases, with 17 bases separating them. This CDR3 spans 14 amino acids. Germline V gene sequence: CDR1 LNHDA, CDR2 SQIVND (reference sequence). CDR3 protein: CASCRSSVCNEQFF. The CDR3 coding sequence is TGTGCCAGTTGTAGGAGCAGTGTATGCAATGAGCAGTTCTTC.

V and J are TRBV5-8 and TRBJ2-5; 13 nucleotides line up with TRBD2. J was trimmed by 3 bases and V by 4 bases; bases with no gene match: 6. CDR1 SGHTS and CDR2 YDEGEE come from the germline V gene. The CDR3 is made up of 16 amino acids. The CDR3 sequence is CASSTGLAGVKETQYF. The CDR3 DNA sequence: TGTGCCAGCAGCACAGGACTAGCGGGAGTGAAAGAGACCCAGTACTTC.

This sequence joins TRBV30 and TRBJ1-4, with TRBD1 as a possible D gene (5 bases). V was shortened by 1 base and J by 5 bases, with 17 bases between the two germline ends. The germline gives CDR1 GTSNPN, CDR2 SVGIG (reference sequence). This CDR3 is built from 16 residues. CDR3 sequence reads: CAWSGTNQGRNEKLFF. CDR3 sequence (DNA): TGTGCCTGGAGTGGTACTAATCAGGGCAGGAATGAAAAACTGTTTTTT.

The gene calls are TRBV2 and TRBJ1-2, with 12 bases lining up with TRBD1. The CDR3 is 13 residues long. J was trimmed by 8 bases and V by 8 bases; bases with no gene match: 6. Looked up from germline, CDR1 is SNHLY and CDR2 is FYNNEI. The CDR3 region has the DNA TGTGCCAGCCGGGACAGGGGGCGAGACGGCTACACCTTC. This translates into CASRDRGRDGYTF.

The chain employs TRBV4-3 and TRBJ2-2; D perhaps matches TRBD2 (5 bases). CDR1 and CDR2 (germline): LGHNA, YSLEER. Trimming left V 0 bases short and J 8 bases short, with 13 bases between. CDR3 length: 15 residues. The CDR3 region is CASSQDYLSAGELFF. Here the CDR3 DNA reads TGCGCCAGCAGCCAAGATTATCTTAGCGCTGGGGAGCTGTTTTTT.

J is TRBJ1-1 and V is TRBV5-4; D remains ambiguous. CDR3 length: 13 amino acids. Trimming removed 4 bases at V and 3 bases at J, with 10 bases between. Per the germline V gene, CDR1 is SGHNT and CDR2 is YYREEE (reference sequence). The CDR3 DNA follows: TGTGCCAGCAGCCCCTCCCCCGACACTGAAGCTTTCTTT. Protein: CASSPSPDTEAFF.

This clone was observed a single time. J is TRBJ1-1 and V is TRBV30, with D hard to call. This CDR3 comprises 13 residues. Germline V CDR1 and CDR2: GTSNPN, SVGIG (reference sequence). Deletions cut 5 bases from V and 0 bases from J, with 10 bases between. CDR3 DNA: TGTGCCTGGGACGCCGGGATGAACACTGAAGCTTTCTTT. Its protein is CAWDAGMNTEAFF.

This clone was detected a few times. The chain couples TRBV23-1 to TRBJ2-7; the D gene is possibly TRBD2 (5 bases). TRBV23-1 is annotated as an ORF whose role is uncertain. V lost 9 bases and J lost 3, with 21 bases in between. The CDR3 length is 15 residues. CDR3 in amino acids: CARLTRAGRYYEQYF. The DNA for the CDR3 is TGCGCCAGATTAACGCGGGCAGGTAGATACTACGAGCAGTACTTC.

The rearrangement joins TRBV7-3 to TRBJ2-3; TRBD1 is a possible D gene (5 bases). The CDR3 totals 14 residues. V gave up 5 bases and J gave up 4 bases, with 13 bases separating them. The germline gives CDR1 SGHTA, CDR2 FQGTGA. The CDR3 DNA follows: TGTGCCAGCAGCCCTGGGGCTCAAGCAGATACGCAGTATTTT. Residues: CASSPGAQADTQYF.

The CDR3 DNA is TGTGCCAGCAGTTTCCAGGGGTTGGGAACTAATGAAAAACTGTTTTTT. Its protein product is CASSFQGLGTNEKLFF. The chain recombines TRBV28 with TRBJ1-4; D might be TRBD1 (6 bases). The ends were cut back, 3 bases at V and 1 base at J, with 12 bases in the middle. Germline CDR1 MDHEN, CDR2 SYDVKM. This CDR3 has 16 amino acids.

The chain employs TRBV30 and TRBJ1-4; 7 bases match TRBD1. The CDR3 is 17 residues long. Per the germline V gene, CDR1 is GTSNPN and CDR2 is SVGIG (reference sequence). The V and J ends lost 0 bases and 6 bases, in that order; junction bases with no gene match: 13. Written as DNA, the CDR3 is TGTGCCTGGAGTGTACCAGGGGGTAGGGGAGAGGATGAAAAACTGTTTTTT. It is translated as CAWSVPGGRGEDEKLFF.

The DNA of the CDR3 is TGCAGCGTTGAAGCCAGGGGGCAACCAGATACGCAGTATTTT. It is translated as CSVEARGQPDTQYF. The rearrangement links TRBV29-1 to TRBJ2-3; 8 bases are shared with TRBD1. Germline assignment: CDR1 SQVTM and CDR2 ANQGSEA. The ends lost 1 base at V and 4 bases at J; junction bases unmatched: 4. This CDR3 spans 14 amino acids.

This rearrangement joins TRBV5-1 to TRBJ2-5; D is uncertain. The CDR3 loop spans 13 amino acids. In germline, CDR1 is SGHRS, CDR2 YFSETQ. The V end lost 3 bases, the J end lost 1 base, and 7 bases lay between the germline ends. CDR3: CASSSYPQETQYF. The CDR3 DNA is TGCGCCAGCAGCTCCTACCCCCAAGAGACCCAGTACTTC. Full variable domain (outside the CDR3, taken from reference TRBV5-1 and TRBJ2-5): KAGVTQTPRYLIKTRGQQVTLSCSPISGHRSVSWYQQTPGQGLQFLFEYFSETQRNKGNFPGRFSGRQFSNSRSEMNVSTLELGDSALYLCASSSYPQETQYFGPGTRLLVL.

The table lists this clone with a count of one. The chain uses TRBV4-3 and TRBJ2-7; TRBD2 agrees at 15 bases. V lost 4 bases to trimming and J lost 6 bases; unmatched junction nucleotides: 7. The CDR3 is 16 amino acids. Germline V gene lookup returns CDR1 LGHNA and CDR2 YSLEER. The CDR3 sequence: CASSPGLAGGPVEQYF. CDR3 nucleotides: TGCGCCAGCAGCCCTGGACTAGCGGGAGGGCCGGTCGAGCAGTACTTC.